Listed below are T cell receptor beta chains from one sample, sequenced in a study of neurological immune-mediated disorders. From the 5' RACE reads, TCRdb called clonotypes with MiXCR, one entry per CDR3 protein. The profile shows fewer than 110,000 distinct CDR3 sequences, roughly 10% of them singletons. The sample taken for sequencing was PBMCs. The receptor set was obtained from a female donor with HTLV-1-associated myelopathy (HAM/TSP). Both conserved end residues are trimmed from each CDR3. Each record gives: V gene, CDR3 length, J gene, CDR3 protein.

v_gene: TRBV7-9; len: 12; j_gene: TRBJ1-1; CDR3aa: ASSSVNLNTEAF
v_gene: TRBV12-3/TRBV12-4; len: 14; j_gene: TRBJ1-2; CDR3aa: ASTLMRGPTNYGYT
v_gene: TRBV20-1; len: 11; j_gene: TRBJ2-3; CDR3aa: SALEDRTDTQY
v_gene: TRBV20-1; len: 12; j_gene: TRBJ1-4; CDR3aa: SARDSRDNEKLF
v_gene: TRBV5-5; len: 13; j_gene: TRBJ1-2; CDR3aa: ASSLVGGLGYGYT
v_gene: TRBV7-2; len: 14; j_gene: TRBJ1-2; CDR3aa: AGSLDRDPGVYGFT
v_gene: TRBV24-1; len: 13; j_gene: TRBJ2-2; CDR3aa: ATSLGGQGTGELF
v_gene: TRBV28; len: 8; j_gene: TRBJ2-7; CDR3aa: ASRSREQY
v_gene: TRBV28; len: 11; j_gene: TRBJ1-5; CDR3aa: ASSPAQIQPQH
v_gene: TRBV10-3; len: 13; j_gene: TRBJ1-1; CDR3aa: AITPTQGANTEAF
v_gene: TRBV5-1; len: 10; j_gene: TRBJ2-2; CDR3aa: ASRRGTGELF
v_gene: TRBV5-1; len: 14; j_gene: TRBJ2-1; CDR3aa: ASSLASGPSYNEQF
v_gene: TRBV7-3; len: 14; j_gene: TRBJ2-1; CDR3aa: ASSPKTGTLYNEQF
v_gene: TRBV11-2; len: 12; j_gene: TRBJ2-7; CDR3aa: ASTDSTYSYEQY
v_gene: TRBV6-5; len: 13; j_gene: TRBJ1-2; CDR3aa: ASSLLRGGAHGYT
v_gene: TRBV5-1; len: 11; j_gene: TRBJ1-4; CDR3aa: ASSFDSNEKLF
v_gene: TRBV28; len: 10; j_gene: TRBJ2-7; CDR3aa: ASSLPSYKQY
v_gene: TRBV12-3/TRBV12-4; len: 13; j_gene: TRBJ1-1; CDR3aa: ASSQQNRGNTEAF
v_gene: TRBV6-2/TRBV6-3; len: 13; j_gene: TRBJ2-7; CDR3aa: ASSPPPGSSYEQY
v_gene: TRBV9; len: 16; j_gene: TRBJ2-2; CDR3aa: ASSATGGRGAWTGELF
v_gene: TRBV6-6; len: 10; j_gene: TRBJ2-5; CDR3aa: ASGGPQETQY
v_gene: TRBV28; len: 11; j_gene: TRBJ2-3; CDR3aa: ASRRSSTDTQY
v_gene: TRBV12-3/TRBV12-4; len: 11; j_gene: TRBJ1-1; CDR3aa: ASSLTEFTEAF
v_gene: TRBV20-1; len: 11; j_gene: TRBJ2-7; CDR3aa: SARPGPNNEQY
v_gene: TRBV20-1; len: 10; j_gene: TRBJ1-2; CDR3aa: SAPTEGYGYT
v_gene: TRBV5-1; len: 13; j_gene: TRBJ2-1; CDR3aa: ASSLVPRQGNEQF
v_gene: TRBV4-1; len: 15; j_gene: TRBJ1-1; CDR3aa: ASSQAVPGGRGTEAF
v_gene: TRBV7-7; len: 12; j_gene: TRBJ2-7; CDR3aa: ASSLGTGSHEQY
v_gene: TRBV12-3/TRBV12-4; len: 14; j_gene: TRBJ2-6; CDR3aa: ASSLGRFSGANVLT
v_gene: TRBV12-3/TRBV12-4; len: 9; j_gene: TRBJ2-7; CDR3aa: ASSNGGEQY
v_gene: TRBV5-1; len: 11; j_gene: TRBJ1-5; CDR3aa: ASSWEGNQPQH
v_gene: TRBV12-3/TRBV12-4; len: 14; j_gene: TRBJ2-2; CDR3aa: ASSFKAGGATGELF
v_gene: TRBV3-1; len: 13; j_gene: TRBJ2-3; CDR3aa: ASSPRPLGADTQY
v_gene: TRBV5-1; len: 17; j_gene: TRBJ2-1; CDR3aa: ASSRRLAGGQSSYNEQF
v_gene: TRBV12-3/TRBV12-4; len: 13; j_gene: TRBJ2-1; CDR3aa: ASSLRSGGIDEQF
v_gene: TRBV12-3/TRBV12-4; len: 13; j_gene: TRBJ1-2; CDR3aa: ASSLSNKAGDGYT
v_gene: TRBV6-2/TRBV6-3; len: 14; j_gene: TRBJ2-7; CDR3aa: ASSYSSIGLPGEQY
v_gene: TRBV6-4; len: 12; j_gene: TRBJ1-6; CDR3aa: ASRGAENNSPLH
v_gene: TRBV5-4; len: 14; j_gene: TRBJ2-5; CDR3aa: ASSQGLAGDQETQY
v_gene: TRBV15; len: 11; j_gene: TRBJ2-5; CDR3aa: ATSRGDQETQY
v_gene: TRBV5-1; len: 13; j_gene: TRBJ2-7; CDR3aa: ASSLDRVPAYEQY
v_gene: TRBV20-1; len: 11; j_gene: TRBJ2-7; CDR3aa: SASRAHTYEQY
v_gene: TRBV9; len: 13; j_gene: TRBJ2-7; CDR3aa: ASSASGGRIGEQY
v_gene: TRBV5-6; len: 11; j_gene: TRBJ2-5; CDR3aa: ASSLGGLETQY
v_gene: TRBV5-1; len: 13; j_gene: TRBJ2-1; CDR3aa: ASVLRSGGHNEQF
v_gene: TRBV20-1; len: 12; j_gene: TRBJ2-3; CDR3aa: SARAVREADTQY
v_gene: TRBV20-1; len: 10; j_gene: TRBJ1-6; CDR3aa: SAILGHSPLH
v_gene: TRBV7-9; len: 14; j_gene: TRBJ2-1; CDR3aa: ASSWTGSGPYNEQF
v_gene: TRBV7-9; len: 17; j_gene: TRBJ2-2; CDR3aa: ASSTTGTHNKTNTGELF
v_gene: TRBV5-6; len: 13; j_gene: TRBJ2-3; CDR3aa: ASRGTRDYTDTQY
v_gene: TRBV20-1; len: 11; j_gene: TRBJ2-7; CDR3aa: SAAGTGGREQY
v_gene: TRBV20-1; len: 12; j_gene: TRBJ2-5; CDR3aa: SARAGTSVETQY
v_gene: TRBV20-1; len: 14; j_gene: TRBJ2-1; CDR3aa: SARGPGTGSTNEQF